These 26 T cell receptor beta chains originate from one sample sequenced in a study of T cell repertoires in cytomegalovirus infection. MiXCR, run by TCRdb on the reads, gives a single entry per CDR3 protein. The sample holds 200,000 to 300,000 distinct CDR3 sequences, around 6.4% seen once. The sequenced sample was PBMCs. Receptors were obtained from a human donor in good health (CMV status not recorded). Some clones in this sample may be carry-over from other donors' samples.

This clonotype was seen many times. The rearrangement uses TRBV7-2 and TRBJ2-7; D not certain. This CDR3 comprises 12 residues. The ends were cut back, 3 bases at V and 6 bases at J, with 9 bases in the middle. CDR1 is SGHTA, CDR2 FQGNSA, per germline. CDR3 residues: CASSFGASEQYF. The CDR3 bases are TGTGCCAGCAGCTTTGGAGCTTCCGAGCAGTACTTC.

This clonotype was recorded many times. V and J are TRBV7-2 and TRBJ1-5; 7 nucleotides match TRBD1. V lost 1 base to trimming and J lost 1 base; unmatched junction nucleotides: 4. Germline-derived CDR1 and CDR2 are SGHTA and FQGNSA. The CDR3 consists of 16 residues. The DNA for the CDR3 is TGTGCCAGCAGCTTAGGCGGCAGGGGGAGCAATCAGCCCCAGCATTTT. Residues: CASSLGGRGSNQPQHF.

This clonotype was seen many times. This chain links TRBV27 with TRBJ2-2; 9 bases match TRBD2. Per germline, CDR1 MNHEY and CDR2 SMNVEV (reference sequence). The CDR3 has 16 residues. V lost 6 bases and J lost 6; bases outside the gene matches: 11. The CDR3 sequence: CASSPTSGQAPGELFF. Written as DNA, the CDR3 is TGTGCCAGCAGCCCGACTAGCGGACAAGCTCCCGGGGAGCTGTTTTTT.

This clonotype occurred many times. V gene TRBV4-3 combines with J gene TRBJ1-6; 7 bases match TRBD1. The CDR3 loop spans 15 amino acids. Trimming cost V 0 bases and J 8 bases; bases outside gene matches: 4. Germline V lookup: CDR1 LGHNA, CDR2 YSLEER. CDR3 residues: CASSQDQGGDSPLHF. The CDR3 nucleotides are TGCGCCAGCAGCCAAGATCAGGGGGGGGATTCACCCCTCCACTTT.

This clonotype was detected many times. J is TRBJ1-6 and V is TRBV12-3 or TRBV12-4; no reliable D call. The V end was cut by 1 base, the J end by 7 bases, with 11 bases between. The CDR3 contains 15 residues. As DNA, the CDR3 is TGTGCCAGCAGTTTAGAGGCCCGGAGGAATTCACCCCTCCACTTT. It is translated as CASSLEARRNSPLHF.

This clonotype was found many times. This chain uses TRBV7-2 with TRBJ2-3; tentatively, D is TRBD1 (5 bases). The CDR3 is 12 residues long. Germline loops: CDR1 SGHTA, CDR2 FQGNSA. V was shortened by 1 base and J by 11 bases, with 10 bases between the two germline ends. The CDR3 DNA reads as TGTGCCAGCAGCTTAGTGGGTCAGGGGCAGTATTTT. Translation: CASSLVGQGQYF. Looking up the rest from reference TRBV7-2 and TRBJ2-3 gives the full variable domain: GAGVSQSPSNKVTEKGKDVELRCDPISGHTALYWYRQSLGQGLEFLIYFQGNSAPDKSGLPSDRFSAERTGGSVSTLTIQRTQQEDSAVYLCASSLVGQGQYFGPGTRLTVL.

Many counts were recorded for this clonotype. The chain carries TRBV2 and TRBJ2-1; 9 nucleotides line up with TRBD2. The J segment lost 5 bases and the V segment lost 3 bases, leaving 11 bases of the junction unmatched. The germline gives CDR1 SNHLY, CDR2 FYNNEI. The CDR3 length is 17 residues. The CDR3 sequence is CASSESLHSGGHNEQFF. For the CDR3, the DNA is TGTGCCAGCAGTGAGTCCCTTCATAGCGGGGGCCACAATGAGCAGTTCTTC.

This clonotype was recorded many times. This sequence joins TRBV7-2 and TRBJ2-7, with TRBD2 matching 9 bases. CDR3 length: 15 amino acids. The V segment lost 1 base and the J segment 3 bases; nucleotides outside the gene matches: 4. Germline V gene sequence: CDR1 SGHTA, CDR2 FQGNSA. CDR3 nucleotide sequence: TGTGCCAGCAGCTTAGGTCTAGCGGGGAACTACGAGCAGTACTTC. Protein sequence: CASSLGLAGNYEQYF.

This clonotype was recorded at least ten times. The chain carries TRBV6-2 or TRBV6-3 and TRBJ1-5; no firm D call. V was clipped by 0 bases and J by 0 bases, with 18 bases between them. The CDR3 contains 19 residues. Germline CDR1 reads MNHEY; CDR2 reads SVGEGT. CDR3 DNA sequence: TGTGCCAGCAGTTACTCCCCCGGCAGTACTGTTAATAGCAATCAGCCCCAGCATTTT. Translation: CASSYSPGSTVNSNQPQHF.

Ten or more counts support this clonotype. This sequence joins TRBV4-3 and TRBJ1-1, with TRBD1 identical over 8 bases. Unmatched junction bases numbered 0, after V lost 2 bases and J lost 1 base. This CDR3 comprises 14 residues. Germline lookup yields CDR1 LGHNA and CDR2 YSLEER. CDR3 residues: CASSQTGGNTEAFF. The CDR3 coding sequence is TGCGCCAGCAGCCAAACAGGGGGGAACACTGAAGCTTTCTTT.

The sample holds many counts of this clonotype. This chain uses TRBV12-3 or TRBV12-4 with TRBJ2-2; no clear D gene. The V end lost 6 bases, the J end lost 10 bases, and 9 bases lay between the germline ends. This CDR3 comprises 11 residues. The CDR3 sequence: CASSPAEELFF. For the CDR3, the DNA is TGTGCCAGCAGCCCCGCAGAGGAGCTGTTTTTT.

The table lists this clonotype with many counts. The rearrangement uses TRBV5-1 and TRBJ2-7; unclear D gene. The germline V gene has CDR1 SGHRS and CDR2 YFSETQ. V was pared by 1 base and J by 3 bases, with 11 bases between. The CDR3 loop spans 14 amino acids. CDR3 DNA: TGCGCCAGCAGCTTGACCCACTCGGACTACGAGCAGTACTTC. This translates into CASSLTHSDYEQYF.

In its sample, this clonotype was seen many times. The genes are TRBV10-3 and TRBJ1-1, with D possibly being TRBD1 (5 bases). There are 13 residues in the CDR3. Deletions cut 11 bases from V and 0 bases from J, with 13 bases between. CDR1 is ENHRY and CDR2 is SYGVKD in the germline V gene. CDR3 nucleotide sequence: TGTGCCCTCAAGACACAGGTGAACACTGAAGCTTTCTTT. Protein: CALKTQVNTEAFF.

This clonotype was picked up many times. The chain recombines TRBV28 with TRBJ2-7, with unresolved D. Germline loops: CDR1 MDHEN, CDR2 SYDVKM. The CDR3 length is 13 residues. V lost 5 bases to trimming and J lost 2 bases, with 10 bases between them. The CDR3 DNA reads TGTGCCAGCAGTGATCAGGTTCCCTACGAGCAGTACTTC. This encodes CASSDQVPYEQYF.

The V call is TRBV10-3, the J call TRBJ2-3, with 9 nucleotides matching TRBD2. This CDR3 has 18 residues. V lost 7 bases and J lost 0; bases outside the gene matches: 14. CDR1 and CDR2 (germline): ENHRY, SYGVKD. CDR3 loop: CAIKGLAGGPISTDTQYF. The CDR3 DNA sequence: TGTGCCATCAAGGGACTAGCAGGGGGGCCTATCAGCACAGATACGCAGTATTTT.

This clonotype was seen at least ten times. The chain couples TRBV7-2 to TRBJ1-1, with 7 bases that match TRBD1. This CDR3 contains 14 residues. Germline values: CDR1 SGHTA, CDR2 FQGNSA. Trimming took 2 bases from V and 3 from J; bases not matched to a gene: 3. CDR3 amino acids: CASSLSGGYTEAFF. The CDR3 nucleotides read TGTGCCAGCAGCTTATCAGGGGGTTACACTGAAGCTTTCTTT.

In its sample, this clonotype was seen many times. The chain recombines TRBV25-1 with TRBJ2-1, with 11 positions matching TRBD2. V was pared by 3 bases and J by 9 bases, with 7 bases of the junction left unmatched. In germline, CDR1 is MGHDK, CDR2 SYGVNS. The length of the CDR3 is 15 residues. This CDR3 is CASSDLTSGEGEQFF. CDR3 DNA: TGTGCCAGCAGTGACTTGACTAGCGGGGAGGGTGAGCAGTTCTTC.

This clonotype was seen a few times. This CDR3 is CSALPGGAGNEQFF. The DNA of the CDR3 is TGCAGTGCCCTCCCCGGGGGGGCGGGGAATGAGCAGTTCTTC. V and J are TRBV20-1 and TRBJ2-1; TRBD2 aligns across 8 bases. V gave up 6 bases and J gave up 7 bases; unmatched junction bases: 11. The V gene's germline CDR1 is DFQATT and CDR2 SNEGSKA (reference sequence). CDR3 length: 14 amino acids.

This clonotype was seen ten or more times. The chain employs TRBV7-6 and TRBJ2-2, with a weak D call TRBD1 (6 bases). Germline assignment: CDR1 SGHVS and CDR2 FNYEAQ. The V and J ends lost 9 bases and 4 bases respectively, with 15 bases between them. The length of the CDR3 is 14 residues. The chain's CDR3 is CASDTGSGTGELFF. The CDR3 DNA reads as TGTGCCAGTGATACAGGGAGTGGCACCGGGGAGCTGTTTTTT.

Of note for this clonotype: The junction departs from the called germline gene at one end, perhaps through a read error. The J gene is TRBJ1-1, the V gene TRBV6-2 or TRBV6-3, with D unresolved. Germline loops: CDR1 MNHEY, CDR2 SVGEGT. The CDR3 totals 13 residues. CDR3 sequence reads: CASRETMNTEAFF. The CDR3 bases are TGTGCCAGCAGAGAGACAATGAACACGGAAGCTTTCTTT.

Many counts were recorded for this clonotype. CDR3 DNA sequence: TGTGCCAGCTCACCAACCCAGGGCGAAAACACCATATATTTT. Translation: CASSPTQGENTIYF. V gene TRBV18 combines with J gene TRBJ1-3, with D possibly being TRBD1 (5 bases). V was clipped by 2 bases and J by 6 bases, with 11 bases between them. The CDR3 is 14 amino acids. From germline, CDR1 is KGHSH and CDR2 LQKENI. The whole variable domain, filled in from reference TRBV18 and TRBJ1-3, reads NAGVMQNPRHLVRRRGQEARLRCSPMKGHSHVYWYRQLPEEGLKFMVYLQKENIIDESGMPKERFSAEFPKEGPSILRIQQVVRGDSAAYFCASSPTQGENTIYFGEGSWLTVV.

On this clonotype: A read error may explain this, as a much larger clone is one base away. The V call is TRBV20-1, the J call TRBJ2-3, with 7 nucleotides matching TRBD2. In germline, CDR1 is DFQATT, CDR2 SNEGSKA (reference sequence). The length of the CDR3 is 15 residues. CDR3 sequence (DNA): TGCAGTGGTAGACCCAACTCCGGGAGGACAGATACGCAGTATTTT. It yields the protein CSGRPNSGRTDTQYF.

This clonotype was observed at least ten times. Germline is not matched at one junction end, which may reflect a read error. Here the CDR3 reads CASSRQETVPDF. The CDR3 DNA follows: TGTGCCAGCAGTCGACAGGAAACGGTGCCTGACTTC. The J gene is TRBJ2-7, the V gene TRBV3-1, with D maybe TRBD1 (6 bases). CDR1 and CDR2 from the germline V gene are LGHDT and YNNKEL (reference sequence). This CDR3 is 12 amino acids long.

V usage is TRBV5-1 and J usage is TRBJ2-1; the match to TRBD2 covers 7 bases. From germline, CDR1 is SGHRS and CDR2 YFSETQ. This CDR3 is built from 16 residues. The V segment lost 0 bases and the J segment 3 bases; nucleotides outside the gene matches: 6. The CDR3 DNA reads as TGCGCCAGCAGCTTGGCCGGGGGGACGATCTACAATGAGCAGTTCTTC. Its translation: CASSLAGGTIYNEQFF. The variable domain in full, with the rest retrieved from reference TRBV5-1 and TRBJ2-1, is KAGVTQTPRYLIKTRGQQVTLSCSPISGHRSVSWYQQTPGQGLQFLFEYFSETQRNKGNFPGRFSGRQFSNSRSEMNVSTLELGDSALYLCASSLAGGTIYNEQFFGPGTRLTVL.

This clonotype was recorded a few times. CDR3 sequence (DNA): TGTGCCAGCAGTTGGGGGCCGGAGGTCTATGGCTACACCTTC. Amino acid sequence: CASSWGPEVYGYTF. The chain uses TRBV2 and TRBJ1-2; a weak D match, TRBD1 (6 bases). Germline V gene lookup returns CDR1 SNHLY and CDR2 FYNNEI. CDR3 length: 14 residues. V lost 5 bases and J lost 4, with 14 bases in between. Full variable domain (rest looked up from reference TRBV2 and TRBJ1-2): EPEVTQTPSHQVTQMGQEVILRCVPISNHLYFYWYRQILGQKVEFLVSFYNNEISEKSEIFDDQFSVERPDGSNFTLKIRSTKLEDSAMYFCASSWGPEVYGYTFGSGTRLTVV.

This clonotype was recorded at least ten times. DNA for the CDR3: TGTGCCAGTGGCAGAGGATTGGATGGCTACACCTTC. Its translation is CASGRGLDGYTF. The rearrangement links TRBV19 to TRBJ1-2; unclear D gene. The CDR3 loop spans 12 amino acids. Germline CDR1 reads LNHDA; CDR2 reads SQIVND (reference sequence). V shed 8 bases and J shed 6 bases, with 13 bases lying between them.